This TCR beta chain was captured by sequencing in a study of T cells in narcolepsy. Trimming pared 9 bases from V and 7 bases from J, leaving 23 bases between. Germline V gene data show CDR1 as SGHRS and CDR2 as YFSETQ. This CDR3 comprises 15 residues. Assay: immunoSEQ multiplex PCR; the TCRdb copy retains only in-frame clones and omits some. The data hold over 15,000 clones, with over 75% observed a single time. The sequencing input was memory (CD45RA-) CD4+ T cells from blood. The receptor comes from a human donor in good health. The chain joins TRBV5-1 to TRBJ2-1; weak D call: TRBD1 (5 bases). In nucleotides, the CDR3 is TGCGCCACCGCCCCGGCCCCAGGGTGGGGAAATGAGCAGTTCTTC. It encodes CATAPAPGWGNEQFF.